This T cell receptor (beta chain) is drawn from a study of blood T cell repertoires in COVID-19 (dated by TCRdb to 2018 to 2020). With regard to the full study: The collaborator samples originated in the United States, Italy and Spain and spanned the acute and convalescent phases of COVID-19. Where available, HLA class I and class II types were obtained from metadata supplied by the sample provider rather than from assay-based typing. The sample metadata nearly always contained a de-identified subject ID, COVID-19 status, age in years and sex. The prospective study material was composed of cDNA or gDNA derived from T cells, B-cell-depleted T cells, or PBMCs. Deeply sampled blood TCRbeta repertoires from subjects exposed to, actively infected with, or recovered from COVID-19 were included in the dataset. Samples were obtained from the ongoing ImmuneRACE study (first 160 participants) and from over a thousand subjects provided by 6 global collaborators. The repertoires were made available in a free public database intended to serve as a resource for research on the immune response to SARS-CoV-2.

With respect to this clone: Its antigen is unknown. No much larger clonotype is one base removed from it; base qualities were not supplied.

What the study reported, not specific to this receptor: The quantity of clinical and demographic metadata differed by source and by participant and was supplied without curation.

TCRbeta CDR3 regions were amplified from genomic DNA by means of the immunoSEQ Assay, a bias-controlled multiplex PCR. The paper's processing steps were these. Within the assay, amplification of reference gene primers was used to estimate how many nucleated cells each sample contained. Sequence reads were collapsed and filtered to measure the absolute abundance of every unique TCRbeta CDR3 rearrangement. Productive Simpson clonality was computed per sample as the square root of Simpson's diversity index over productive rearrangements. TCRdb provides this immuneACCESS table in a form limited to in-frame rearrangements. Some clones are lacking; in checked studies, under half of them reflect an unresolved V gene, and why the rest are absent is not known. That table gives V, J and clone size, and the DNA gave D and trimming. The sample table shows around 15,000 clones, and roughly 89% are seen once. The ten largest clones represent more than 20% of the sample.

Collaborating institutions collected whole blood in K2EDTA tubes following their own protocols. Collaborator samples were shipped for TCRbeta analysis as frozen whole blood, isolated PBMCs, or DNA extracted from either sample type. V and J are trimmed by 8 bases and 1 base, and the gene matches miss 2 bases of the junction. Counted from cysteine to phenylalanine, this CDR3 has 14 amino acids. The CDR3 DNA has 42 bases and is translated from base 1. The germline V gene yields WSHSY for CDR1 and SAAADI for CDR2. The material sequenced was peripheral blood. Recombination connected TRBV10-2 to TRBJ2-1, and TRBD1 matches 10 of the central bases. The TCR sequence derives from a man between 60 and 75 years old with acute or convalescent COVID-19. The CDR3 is CASRGQGSYNEQFF. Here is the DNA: TGCGCCAGCCGGGGACAGGGGTCCTACAATGAGCAGTTCTTC.